Each of the 15 T cell receptor beta chains below was sequenced from the same sample in a study of shared clonotypes between healthy human individuals. Clones were read by immunoSEQ multiplex PCR, and TCRdb kept only the in-frame ones, dropping some. The table records around 530,000 clones, around 76% of them present only once. The sequencing sample was made of PBMCs. The receptors stem from a woman between 40 and 55 years old in good health. Some clones in this sample may be carry-over from other donors' samples.

This clone occurred a few times. The chain carries TRBV21-1 and TRBJ2-2. TRBV21-1 is reported as a pseudogene. This CDR3 has 15 amino acids. The CDR3 DNA is TGTGCCAGCAGAGGGCAGGCGTCGAACACCGGGGAGCTGTTTTTT. Translation: CASRGQASNTGELFF.

The chain joins TRBV28 to TRBJ2-7, with TRBD2 matching 13 bases. Trimming took 5 bases from V and 4 from J; bases not matched to a gene: 8. From germline, CDR1 is MDHEN and CDR2 SYDVKM. The CDR3 is 16 residues long. CDR3 amino acids: CASSIAGTSGIYEQYF. DNA for the CDR3: TGTGCCAGCAGTATTGCAGGGACTAGCGGGATATACGAGCAGTACTTC.

This clone was counted many times. The chain combines TRBV19 with TRBJ2-6; D is possibly TRBD2 (5 bases). CDR3 size: 19 residues. Trimming left V 6 bases short and J 2 bases short, with 23 bases between. Looked up from germline, CDR1 is LNHDA and CDR2 is SQIVND (reference sequence). The CDR3 sequence: CASRTSGSLLLPGANVLTF. CDR3 nucleotide sequence: TGTGCCAGTAGAACCTCGGGGAGCCTCCTATTACCTGGGGCCAACGTCCTGACTTTC. The full variable domain, in which reference TRBV19 and TRBJ2-6 provide the parts outside the CDR3, is DGGITQSPKYLFRKEGQNVTLSCEQNLNHDAMYWYRQDPGQGLRLIYYSQIVNDFQKGDIAEGYSVSREKKESFPLTVTSAQKNPTAFYLCASRTSGSLLLPGANVLTFGAGSRLTVL.

The chain uses TRBV30 and TRBJ1-3; a possible D gene is TRBD1 (5 bases). V was pared by 2 bases and J by 6 bases, with 11 bases between. The CDR3 has 13 residues. The germline V gene has CDR1 GTSNPN and CDR2 SVGIG (reference sequence). The CDR3: CAWSPGQANTIYF. The CDR3 DNA reads as TGTGCCTGGAGTCCCGGACAAGCAAACACCATATATTTT.

V and J are TRBV29-1 and TRBJ2-2; possible D gene TRBD2, 6 bases. Trimming left V 7 bases short and J 6 bases short, with 18 bases between. The germline CDR1 and CDR2 sequences are SQVTM and ANQGSEA. The CDR3 runs 14 residues. The CDR3 reads CSARWEVGAGELFF. The CDR3 bases are TGCAGCGCCCGGTGGGAGGTTGGAGCCGGGGAGCTGTTTTTT.

This chain links TRBV11-2 with TRBJ2-1, with D possibly being TRBD1 or TRBD2 (6 bases each). Looked up from germline, CDR1 is SGHAT and CDR2 is FQNNGV. This CDR3 comprises 15 residues. Trimming cost V 3 bases and J 5 bases, with 14 bases left between them. CDR3 DNA: TGTGCCAGCAGCTTGGGTCGGGGGCTAGACAATGAGCAGTTCTTC. Its translation: CASSLGRGLDNEQFF. Looking up the rest from reference TRBV11-2 and TRBJ2-1 gives the full variable domain: EAGVAQSPRYKIIEKRQSVAFWCNPISGHATLYWYQQILGQGPKLLIQFQNNGVVDDSQLPKDRFSAERLKGVDSTLKIQPAKLEDSAVYLCASSLGRGLDNEQFFGPGTRLTVL.

The V and J genes are TRBV10-3 and TRBJ2-7; TRBD2 aligns across 10 bases. CDR1 is ENHRY, CDR2 SYGVKD, per germline. V shed 3 bases, J shed 4 bases, and the junction held 15 bases outside the gene matches. The CDR3 covers 18 residues. In nucleotides, the CDR3 is TGTGCCATCAGTGACTTGCTAGCGGGAGAGCATGGCATATACGAGCAGTACTTC. Translated, it gives CAISDLLAGEHGIYEQYF.

This chain links TRBV30 with TRBJ1-2; TRBD1 might be the D (5 bases). The CDR3 totals 13 residues. Germline assignment: CDR1 GTSNPN and CDR2 SVGIG (reference sequence). Deletions cut 2 bases from V and 4 bases from J, with 11 bases between. The DNA of the CDR3 is TGTGCCTGGAGTATAAATGGGGGCTATGGCTACACCTTC. Its translation is CAWSINGGYGYTF.

This clone came up once. The genes are TRBV11-2 and TRBJ2-3; tentatively, D is TRBD1 or TRBD2 (5 bases each). There are 16 residues in the CDR3. V lost 5 bases, J lost 5 bases, and 20 bases lay in between. Germline V gives CDR1 SGHAT, CDR2 FQNNGV. The CDR3: CASSQGQGLGEDTQYF. DNA for the CDR3: TGTGCCAGCAGCCAGGGCCAGGGTCTCGGGGAAGATACGCAGTATTTT.

This clone appeared many times. The V call is TRBV6-4, the J call TRBJ2-5, with D hard to call. The V end lost 4 bases, the J end lost 1 base, and 13 bases lay between the germline ends. The CDR3 has 15 amino acids. Per germline, CDR1 MRHNA and CDR2 SNTAGT. In DNA, the CDR3 is TGTGCCAGCAGTGCAGAGGCAGGTCTCCAAGAGACCCAGTACTTC. Its translation: CASSAEAGLQETQYF.

This rearrangement joins TRBV10-3 to TRBJ2-7, with 9 bases identical to TRBD2. Unmatched junction bases numbered 4, after V lost 6 bases and J lost 4 bases. The germline V gene encodes CDR1 ENHRY and CDR2 SYGVKD. This CDR3 has 13 amino acids. The CDR3, as DNA: TGTGCCATCAGGAAACTAGCGGGTTACGAGCAGTACTTC. Translated, it gives CAIRKLAGYEQYF.

The chain combines TRBV18 with TRBJ2-7; 8 positions agree with TRBD1. The CDR3 extends over 14 amino acids. Germline-derived CDR1 and CDR2 are KGHSH and LQKENI. Trimming at V came to 6 bases and at J to 7 bases, leaving 11 bases not matched to a gene. DNA for the CDR3: TGTGCCAGCTCCCGACTAGGACAGGGTAGAGAGCAGTACTTC. Translating gives CASSRLGQGREQYF.

The chain has TRBV5-6 and TRBJ2-3; TRBD2 aligns across 9 bases. V trimming: 1 base; J trimming: 3 bases; junction bases outside the gene matches: 3. This CDR3 has 15 amino acids. The germline V gene has CDR1 SGHDT and CDR2 YYEEEE. This CDR3 reads CASSLTSGLTDTQYF. In DNA form, the CDR3 reads TGTGCCAGCAGCTTGACTAGCGGGTTGACAGATACGCAGTATTTT.

The chain is built from TRBV9 and TRBJ2-5; weak D call: TRBD1 (5 bases). The germline V gene encodes CDR1 SGDLS and CDR2 YYNGEE. V gave up 4 bases and J gave up 4 bases, with 14 bases separating them. CDR3 length equals 14 residues. The CDR3 nucleotides are TGTGCCAGCAGCCTCCCCCCAACAGGAGAGACCCAGTACTTC. Translated: CASSLPPTGETQYF. Looking up the rest from reference TRBV9 and TRBJ2-5 gives the full variable domain: DSGVTQTPKHLITATGQRVTLRCSPRSGDLSVYWYQQSLDQGLQFLIQYYNGEERAKGNILERFSAQQFPDLHSELNLSSLELGDSALYFCASSLPPTGETQYFGPGTRLLVL.

The chain couples TRBV18 to TRBJ2-5, with D possibly TRBD1 on 6 matching bases. This CDR3 has 14 amino acids. V was pared by 5 bases and J by 4 bases, with 14 bases between. CDR1 and CDR2 from the germline V gene are KGHSH and LQKENI. The DNA of the CDR3 is TGTGCCAGCTCAAAACAGGGAGATCGAGAGACCCAGTACTTC. Its translation: CASSKQGDRETQYF.